This T cell receptor beta chain came from a study of blood T cell repertoires in COVID-19. At the level of the study: COVID-19 samples collected from the United States, Italy and Spain covered acute and convalescent phases. In each case, the material was cDNA or gDNA derived from T cells, B-cell-depleted T cells, or PBMCs.

Authors' data handling: How many nucleated cells were present was estimated from reference gene primer amplification. Some clones are missing from TCRdb's copy, which holds only in-frame ones; the method was immunoSEQ multiplex PCR. The V and J calls and clone size are taken from that table; D and trimming were inferred from the DNA. In the table there are roughly 250,000 clones, roughly 90% of which are singletons. Assignment of participants to cohorts was predicated upon participant-reported clinical history. The germline V gene has CDR1 DFQATT and CDR2 SNEGSKA (reference sequence). The CDR3 covers 15 residues. V dropped 3 bases and J dropped 3 bases, with 14 bases sitting between them.

The J gene is TRBJ1-4, the V gene TRBV20-1; the D is unclear. The clonotype comes from a woman between 25 and 40 years old with acute COVID-19. The specimen was PBMCs or T cells enriched from blood (not recorded which). The DNA for the CDR3 is TGCAGTGCTAGTTTTTTGAGGGCGGCTAATGAAAAACTGTTTTTT. The encoded protein is CSASFLRAANEKLFF.